This TCR beta chain was obtained from a study of CD8 T cells in ankylosing spondylitis. Study conclusions and caveats: Within ankylosing spondylitis blood, a TCR beta motif made up of several highly homologous variants appeared to be characteristic. Clones linked to the disease showed a CD8+ phenotype. They occurred at relatively low frequencies in peripheral blood.

A note on this clonotype: Antigen: not known.

This CDR3 comprises 15 residues. V lost 3 bases, J lost 8 bases, and 9 bases stayed unmatched. From germline, CDR1 is KGHSH and CDR2 LQKENI. TCRdb re-called the 5' RACE reads with MiXCR, one entry per CDR3 protein. The sample records about 36,000 distinct CDR3 sequences, about 10% being singletons. The V gene is TRBV18, the J gene TRBJ2-1; 8 positions agree with TRBD1. This clonotype originated in a male donor with ankylosing spondylitis. The sequenced sample was synovial fluid, either unsorted or a sorted T cell fraction (not recorded which). The CDR3 spells CASSPAVRGQDEQFF. CDR3 DNA: TGTGCCAGCTCACCGGCCGTCAGGGGACAGGATGAGCAGTTCTTC.